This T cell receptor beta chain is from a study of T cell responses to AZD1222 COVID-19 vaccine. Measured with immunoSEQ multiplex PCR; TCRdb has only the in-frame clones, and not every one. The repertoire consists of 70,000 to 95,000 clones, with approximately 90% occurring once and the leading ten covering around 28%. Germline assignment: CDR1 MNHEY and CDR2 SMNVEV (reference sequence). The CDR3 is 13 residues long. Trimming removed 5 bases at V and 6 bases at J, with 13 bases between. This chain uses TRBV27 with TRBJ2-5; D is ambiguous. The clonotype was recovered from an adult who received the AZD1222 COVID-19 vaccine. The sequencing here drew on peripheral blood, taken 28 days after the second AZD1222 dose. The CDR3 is CASSQWLGKTQYF. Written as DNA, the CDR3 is TGTGCCAGCAGTCAGTGGTTAGGAAAGACCCAGTACTTC.